Listed below are T cell receptor beta chains from one sample, sequenced in a study of shared clonotypes between healthy human individuals. Generated by immunoSEQ multiplex PCR, the TCRdb table keeps only in-frame clones and is missing some. The sample records over a million clones, approximately 80% being singletons. Material for sequencing was memory CD4+ T cells from PBMCs. The receptor source for this set is a man aged 18 to 29 in good health. Some clones in this sample may be carry-over from other donors' samples. Each CDR3 is given with its conserved first and last residue. A D gene is named only where the DNA matches it firmly. Some rows mark clone size as missing; the rest say once, few, many or name a class of expanded clone.

CDR3 protein	CDR3 DNA	V gene	clone size	J gene	D gene
CASSQSSWVLGGRETQYF	TGTGCCAGCAGCCAATCATCCTGGGTGCTGGGGGGCAGAGAGACCCAGTACTTC	TRBV14	.	TRBJ2-5	.
CASSLLYNEQFF	TGTGCCAGCAGCCTCTTATACAATGAGCAGTTCTTC	TRBV9	.	TRBJ2-1	.
CASSSPLGGGQPQHF	TGTGCCAGCAGTTCCCCATTAGGGGGAGGTCAGCCCCAGCATTTT	TRBV28	.	TRBJ1-5	.
CASTSGTGLVNTEAFF	TGCGCCAGCACGTCCGGGACTGGATTGGTGAACACTGAAGCTTTCTTT	TRBV5-1	.	TRBJ1-1	.
CASSLGLATDTQYF	TGTGCCAGCAGCTTAGGTCTAGCCACAGATACGCAGTATTTT	TRBV7-9	.	TRBJ2-3	.
CASTGTTEKLFF	TGTGCCAGCACGGGGACGACCGAAAAACTGTTTTTT	TRBV28	.	TRBJ1-4	.
CASSQDPAGGGYGEQFF	TGTGCCAGCAGCCAAGATCCGGCGGGAGGGGGTTATGGTGAGCAGTTCTTC	TRBV4-2	few	TRBJ2-1	TRBD2
CASSSIGTTGELFF	TGCGCCAGCAGCTCTATCGGCACGACCGGGGAGCTGTTTTTT	TRBV5-1	.	TRBJ2-2	.
CASRPLVGGRALVDEQFF	TGTGCCAGCAGACCCCTGGTCGGCGGGAGGGCTTTGGTCGATGAGCAGTTCTTC	TRBV11-2	.	TRBJ2-1	TRBD2
CASSSPRGRGANVLTF	TGTGCCAGCAGTTCTCCCAGGGGGAGAGGGGCCAACGTCCTGACTTTC	TRBV28	.	TRBJ2-6	TRBD1
CASSPRGGDYGYTF	TGTGCCAGCAGCCCCAGAGGCGGGGACTATGGCTACACCTTC	TRBV11-2	.	TRBJ1-2	.
CGEGSQRGPQHF	TGTGGAGAGGGATCCCAGCGTGGGCCCCAGCATTTT	TRBV19	once	TRBJ1-5	.
CARKLADPNYGYTF	TGCGCCCGAAAACTAGCGGATCCTAACTATGGCTACACCTTC	TRBV10-1	.	TRBJ1-2	.
CAAGPGSRYEQYF	TGTGCCGCGGGCCCGGGGTCGCGCTACGAGCAGTACTTC	TRBV28	once	TRBJ2-7	.
CASSPPGFVYEQYF	TGTGCCAGCAGTCCCCCCGGCTTCGTCTACGAGCAGTACTTC	TRBV28	.	TRBJ2-7	.
CASSWAGTGGTGYTF	TGCGCCAGCAGCTGGGCCGGGACAGGGGGCACTGGCTACACCTTC	TRBV5-1	.	TRBJ1-2	TRBD1
CASSPRDGRNEKLFF	TGTGCCAGCAGCCCCCGGGACGGAAGAAATGAAAAACTGTTTTTT	TRBV7-9	few	TRBJ1-4	.
CASSQTGCPSFYQPQHF	TGCGCCAGCAGCCAAACGGGCTGCCCTTCGTTTTATCAGCCCCAGCATTTT	TRBV4-3	.	TRBJ1-5	.
CASSPESNQPQHF	TGTGCCAGCAGCCCTGAGAGCAATCAGCCCCAGCATTTT	TRBV9	.	TRBJ1-5	.
CASSFRLQGAGRNTEAFF	TGTGCCAGCAGTTTCCGATTACAGGGGGCAGGGAGAAACACTGAAGCTTTCTTT	TRBV28	.	TRBJ1-1	TRBD1
CASRDGYNYEQYF	TGTGCCAGCCGTGACGGTTACAACTACGAGCAGTACTTC	TRBV6-5	.	TRBJ2-7	.
CASSLESEKLFF	TGTGCCAGCAGCTTAGAGAGCGAAAAACTGTTTTTT	TRBV5-4	.	TRBJ1-4	.
CASSEIGGRAIHEQYF	TGTGCCAGCAGTGAAATAGGCGGGAGGGCCATACACGAGCAGTACTTC	TRBV2	.	TRBJ2-7	TRBD2
CASSPGLAEYNEQFF	TGTGCCAGCAGCCCCGGACTAGCGGAGTACAATGAGCAGTTCTTC	TRBV7-3	few	TRBJ2-1	TRBD2
CASSPRTIREETQYF	TGTGCCAGCTCACCACGGACAATCAGGGAGGAGACCCAGTACTTC	TRBV18	.	TRBJ2-5	.
CASRTGIEKLFF	TGTGCCAGCAGGACAGGGATAGAAAAACTGTTTTTT	TRBV18	.	TRBJ1-4	TRBD1
CASSASSPTDTQYF	TGTGCCAGCAGCGCTAGCAGCCCTACGGATACGCAGTATTTT	TRBV9	.	TRBJ2-3	.
CASSQDLFTEAFF	TGTGCCAGCAGCCAAGACCTATTCACTGAAGCTTTCTTT	TRBV14	.	TRBJ1-1	.
CASSPQAFGTASYEQYF	TGCGCCAGCAGTCCCCAAGCGTTTGGGACAGCTTCCTACGAGCAGTACTTC	TRBV5-1	.	TRBJ2-7	TRBD1
CASREGQGRGPSGNTIYF	TGTGCCAGCAGAGAAGGACAGGGGAGGGGACCCTCTGGAAACACCATATATTTT	TRBV2	.	TRBJ1-3	TRBD1
CASSQHPGQGREKLFF	TGTGCCAGCAGTCAACACCCGGGACAGGGGCGTGAAAAACTGTTTTTT	TRBV25-1	.	TRBJ1-4	TRBD1
CASSVYIGEQFF	TGTGCCAGCAGCGTGTACATCGGTGAGCAGTTCTTC	TRBV9	.	TRBJ2-1	.
CASSFGLATNTDTQYF	TGCGCCAGCAGCTTCGGACTAGCGACTAACACAGATACGCAGTATTTT	TRBV5-1	.	TRBJ2-3	TRBD2
CASSFPTGLVWNYEQYF	TGTGCCAGCAGTTTTCCCACGGGGTTGGTTTGGAACTACGAGCAGTACTTC	TRBV28	.	TRBJ2-7	.
CASGPTGTSTDTQYF	TGTGCCAGCGGACCAACCGGGACTAGCACAGATACGCAGTATTTT	TRBV27	many	TRBJ2-3	.
CASSQAPTTDYGYTF	TGCGCCAGCAGCCAAGCACCAACTACAGACTATGGCTACACCTTC	TRBV4-1	once	TRBJ1-2	.
CASSIGAGANVLTF	TGTGCCAGTAGTATAGGGGCCGGGGCCAACGTCCTGACTTTC	TRBV19	.	TRBJ2-6	.
CASSDLNRGTYNEQFF	TGTGCCAGCAGCGACCTCAACAGGGGCACCTACAATGAGCAGTTCTTC	TRBV27	.	TRBJ2-1	TRBD1
CASSRGSGGSETQYF	TGTGCCAGCAGCCGGGGGTCAGGAGGGTCTGAGACCCAGTACTTC	TRBV11-2	.	TRBJ2-5	.
CASSLSGTKNTEAFF	TGTGCCAGCAGTTTATCGGGGACAAAGAACACTGAAGCTTTCTTT	TRBV27	few	TRBJ1-1	.
CASSAGRKETQYF	TGTGCCAGCAGTGCGGGACGAAAGGAGACCCAGTACTTC	TRBV2	.	TRBJ2-5	.
CASSLSVRGSFYEQYF	TGTGCCAGCAGCTTATCTGTAAGGGGGAGTTTTTACGAGCAGTACTTC	TRBV7-2	few	TRBJ2-7	.
CASSLSGYNEQFF	TGTGCCAGCAGCTTAAGCGGTTACAATGAGCAGTTCTTC	TRBV7-9	.	TRBJ2-1	.
CSARVGSQAFF	TGCAGTGCTAGAGTCGGGTCCCAAGCTTTCTTT	TRBV20-1	few	TRBJ1-1	.
CASRYRGLETF	TGTGCCAGCAGGTACCGGGGGTTAGAGACCTTC	TRBV28	.	TRBJ1-2	.
CATHPGQGSYEQYF	TGTGCCACCCACCCAGGACAGGGTTCCTACGAGCAGTACTTC	TRBV10-3	few	TRBJ2-7	TRBD1
CASSPFVAGTHEQFF	TGCGCCAGCAGCCCCTTTGTAGCGGGAACTCATGAGCAGTTCTTC	TRBV5-1	.	TRBJ2-1	TRBD2